Sequencing of this T cell receptor beta chain was carried out in a study of persistence of HIV-infected CD4 T cells. In its sample, this clone was seen once. The target antigen is unknown. Unmatched junction bases numbered 15, after V lost 8 bases and J lost 5 bases. The CDR3 runs 15 residues. CDR1 MNHEY and CDR2 SVGAGI come from the germline V gene. The immunoSEQ assay was version 4, run in survey mode. Libraries were prepared by immunoSEQ multiplex PCR; TCRdb keeps only in-frame clonotypes and omits some of them. The data contain around 45,000 clones, approximately 89% of them seen just once; the ten biggest clones take up less than 2%. The study, taken as a whole, reports: TCRbeta richness was lower in CMV- and Gag-responding cells than in anti-CD3/anti-CD28-responding cells.

Anti-CD3/anti-CD28 beads served as a nonspecific positive control stimulus. Sorting selected CD4+ T cells upregulating both CD40 ligand and CD69. CD8-depleted PBMCs were stimulated 15 to 20 hours with anti-CD28/CD49d costimulation, CD40-blocking antibody and enfuvirtide. The sequencing here drew on CD4+ T cells sorted from PBMCs after roughly 19-hour stimulation, taken from a patient who received antiretroviral therapy. The source is an adult man with HIV who was CMV-seropositive. The chain recombines TRBV6-5 with TRBJ2-7; the match to TRBD1 covers 7 bases. The CDR3 protein is CASGPSTGITHEQYF. In nucleotides, the CDR3 is TGTGCCAGCGGGCCGTCGACAGGGATAACCCACGAGCAGTACTTC.